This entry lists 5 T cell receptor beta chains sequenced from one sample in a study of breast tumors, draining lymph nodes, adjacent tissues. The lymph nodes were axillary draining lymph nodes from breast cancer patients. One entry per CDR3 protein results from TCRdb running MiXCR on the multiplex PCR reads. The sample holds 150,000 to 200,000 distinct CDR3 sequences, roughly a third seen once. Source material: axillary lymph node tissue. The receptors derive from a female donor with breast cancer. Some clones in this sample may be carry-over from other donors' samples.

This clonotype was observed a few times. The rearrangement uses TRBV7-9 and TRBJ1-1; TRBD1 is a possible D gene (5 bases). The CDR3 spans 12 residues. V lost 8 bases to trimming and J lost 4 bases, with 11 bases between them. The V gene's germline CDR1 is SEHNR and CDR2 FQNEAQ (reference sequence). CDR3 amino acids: CASVVQGTEAFF. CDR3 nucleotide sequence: TGTGCCAGCGTAGTGCAGGGCACTGAAGCTTTCTTT.

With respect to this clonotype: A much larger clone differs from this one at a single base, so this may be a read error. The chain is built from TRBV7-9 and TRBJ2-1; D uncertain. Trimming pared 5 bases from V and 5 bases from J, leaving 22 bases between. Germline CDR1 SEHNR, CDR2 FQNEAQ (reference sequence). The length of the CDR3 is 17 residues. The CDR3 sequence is CASSQTCSDHPDNEQFF. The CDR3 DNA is TGTGCCAGCAGCCAGACATGCTCAGACCACCCCGACAATGAGCAGTTCTTC.

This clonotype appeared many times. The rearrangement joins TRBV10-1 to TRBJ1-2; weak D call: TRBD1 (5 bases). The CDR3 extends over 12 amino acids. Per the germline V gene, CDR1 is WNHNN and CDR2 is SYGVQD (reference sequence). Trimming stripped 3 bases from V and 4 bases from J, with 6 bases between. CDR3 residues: CASSDGGYGYTF. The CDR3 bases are TGCGCCAGCAGTGACGGGGGCTATGGCTACACCTTC.

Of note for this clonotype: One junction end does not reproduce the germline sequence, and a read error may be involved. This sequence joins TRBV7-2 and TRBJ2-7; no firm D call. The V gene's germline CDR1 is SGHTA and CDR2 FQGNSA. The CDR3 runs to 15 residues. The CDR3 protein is CASSLVFATTYEQHF. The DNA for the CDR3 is TGTGCCAGCAGCTTAGTGTTTGCTACAACCTACGAGCAGCACTTC. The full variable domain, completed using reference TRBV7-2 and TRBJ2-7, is GAGVSQSPSNKVTEKGKDVELRCDPISGHTALYWYRQSLGQGLEFLIYFQGNSAPDKSGLPSDRFSAERTGGSVSTLTIQRTQQEDSAVYLCASSLVFATTYEQHFGPGTRLTVT.

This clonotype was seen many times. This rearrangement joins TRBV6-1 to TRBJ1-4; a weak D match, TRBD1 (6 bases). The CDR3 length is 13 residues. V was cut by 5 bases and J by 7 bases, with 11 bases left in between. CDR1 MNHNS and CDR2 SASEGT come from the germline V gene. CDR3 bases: TGTGCCAGCAGTAGGGCAGGGGCTGAAAAACTGTTTTTT. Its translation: CASSRAGAEKLFF.